This T cell receptor (beta chain) was identified in a study of blood T cell repertoires in COVID-19. Study overall: The origin of the acute and convalescent COVID-19 samples was the United States, Italy and Spain. The cDNA or gDNA used as material had been derived from T cells, B-cell-depleted T cells, or PBMCs.

Trimming removed 4 bases from V and 5 bases from J, with 15 bases in between. Germline V CDR1 and CDR2: SGHNT, YYREEE (reference sequence). The CDR3 runs 15 residues. In the original workflow: Amplification with reference gene primers provided the estimates of nucleated cell counts. Some clones are missing from TCRdb's copy, which holds only in-frame ones; the method was immunoSEQ multiplex PCR. The V and J calls and the clone size are those of that table, but D and trimming were determined from the DNA. This repertoire shows around 160,000 clones, about 81% found once; its top ten account for around 20%.

This chain connects TRBV5-4 to TRBJ2-2; D gene uncertain. The source of this sequence is a woman over 75 with acute or convalescent COVID-19. The sample consisted of peripheral blood. The CDR3 sequence: CASSPQTGGTGELFF. Here the CDR3 DNA reads TGTGCCAGCAGCCCCCAGACGGGTGGGACCGGGGAGCTGTTTTTT.